This T cell receptor (beta chain) was sequenced for a study of cytomegalovirus exposure and HLA in healthy donors (dated by TCRdb to the late 2010s). A note on the overall study: According to an earlier analysis of a few hundred of the donors, about 179 million T cells yielded roughly 110 million unique TCR beta sequences and about 300 Gb of sequence data. An early release that covered about 640 HLA-typed donors contained approximately 300 gigabases of sequencing data and 65 million to 100 million unique TCR sequences. Among the roughly 400 genotyped donors, about 83% belonged to the genetic ancestry cluster associated with self-reported Caucasian donors. The study aimed to test whether signatures of past pathogen exposure could be identified by cataloging public T cell receptors. Using immunosequencing, the study profiled T cell repertoires from fewer than 850 subjects and related those repertoires to cytomegalovirus serostatus. Besides the first cohort of approximately 670 subjects, a separate validation cohort made up of 95 to 150 different subjects was used. High-throughput TCR immunosequencing, statistical association of individual TCRs with disease status, and machine learning were combined to predict cytomegalovirus infection status. A later analysis re-examined previously published TCR beta repertoires from roughly 720 donors and added high-resolution HLA genotyping to investigate patterns of TCR occurrence. Rather than using new phenotypic data, the later analysis identified candidate immune exposures from TCR beta sequences and from how often those sequences occurred across donors. An earlier analysis of approximately 580 of the donors used high-throughput TCR beta sequencing to judge whether each TCR beta V gene segment behaved as functional or pseudogenic. Donor age, sex, ethnicity and CMV serostatus were compiled alongside the repertoire data. In a later genetic analysis, genome-wide SNP genotypes for about 55% of the 666 donors were used, and that subset was treated as a discovery cohort. All discovery cohort repertoires had been generated using a single sequencing platform. Both class I and class II loci were covered by HLA typing, at four-digit resolution. The number of typed donors differed by locus: 629-630 for A, B, C, DRB1 and DQB1; approximately 520 for DQA1; 606 for DPA1; and roughly 470 for DPB1. Several DR-DQ haplotypes were treated as single units for association and clustering because of strong linkage in the cohort. On average, 235,054 unique TCR beta nucleotide sequences were sequenced per donor among roughly 430 genotyped donors of the cohort, with roughly a sixth of those sequences being non-productive.

This clone occurred once. Which antigen it targets is not known. No per-base quality is available; no much larger clone lies one base away. The investigation overall reported the following: The presence/absence analyses assumed that sequencing depth was roughly uniform across donors, and that assumption may not be true. Because counts were too low, roughly 16 rarely observed V segments, including chromosome 9 orphons, were left out of the earlier analysis of 500 to 650 of the donors. Compared with the approximately 710-donor mean, donors in an Asian-associated ancestry cluster had fewer N-insertions in productive TCRs, according to a later genetic analysis. An earlier analysis of 587 of the donors showed that most TCR beta V segments appeared in productive rearrangements either about 87% or about 30% of the time, which broadly matched IMGT annotations. Because HLA typing was missing for some donors at each locus, association tests included only the typed subset. Immune exposure information for the cohort was limited to CMV serostatus. This cohort had only TCR beta chains sequenced, and the lack of alpha or paired-chain data limited which features could be detected. Cytomegalovirus status was reported to be diagnosed by the classifier with high specificity and sensitivity in both the original and validation cohorts. In a later genetic analysis, a missense DCLRE1C variant was associated with V-gene and J-gene trimming of TCR beta chains, and the association was replicated in an independent cohort. According to a later analysis, parvovirus B19, influenza, CMV and Epstein-Barr virus appeared linked to several top co-occurrence clusters. At a false discovery rate of 0.05, a later analysis linked around 17,000 TCR beta sequences to specific HLA alleles. A group of highly shared sequence variants was considered likely to be a technical artifact of the sequencing pipeline. Correlated functional status among segregating V segments might reflect linkage disequilibrium, but an unknown experimental factor could not be ruled out. A further reported finding was that TCR beta sequences accurately predicted the HLA-A and HLA-B alleles for most subjects in the first cohort. According to the authors, the approach could potentially be generalized to other disease states and immunological phenotypes. According to a later analysis, TCR association rates differed among HLA loci, with DRB1 alleles showing the most associated TCRs and HLA-C alleles showing the fewest. In a later analysis, most CMV-associated TCR beta chains were found to appear HLA-restricted, with HLA associations seemingly driven largely by CMV exposure. In the study, approximately 150 TCR beta chains were listed as associated with cytomegalovirus. In vitro tests confirmed that a few of the cytomegalovirus-associated TCR beta chains recognize cytomegalovirus antigens. When HLA alleles, especially DR and DQ, strongly co-occurred, TCR associations were difficult to assign to individual alleles. Most TCR sequences were observed very rarely across donors, whereas some public TCRs were present in many individuals. Some IMGT-functional V segments, including TRBV6-2 and TRBV6-3, could not be distinguished by the 87-base-pair reads and were therefore excluded. A later analysis found that HLA-associated TCR beta chains were more clonally expanded and had lower generation probabilities than equally common non-associated chains.

The cohort consisted of hundreds of healthy bone marrow donors. At the time of sampling, every cohort member was nominally healthy, though immune exposures that went unrecorded were likely present. The donor tested CMV seronegative and was one of the 352 seronegative cohort members. Every donor gave a peripheral blood sample, and the peripheral blood mononuclear cells from that sample were used for TCR beta sequencing. Genomic DNA was extracted from the blood cell samples with the Qiagen DNeasy Blood Extraction Kit. The library was produced with the immunoSEQ multiplex PCR assay. The multiplex PCR relied on a mix of 60 forward primers for TCR Vbeta segments and 13 reverse primers for TCR Jbeta segments. The CDR3 region of rearranged TCR beta genes was amplified from genomic DNA by a multiplex PCR assay. On the Illumina HiSeq System, the amplified TCR beta libraries were sequenced as 87-base-pair reads. In the authors' own workflow: A later analysis tallied tens of millions of unique TCR beta chains across the 640 or so repertoires, and approximately 12 million of those chains were shared by two or more donors. Raw reads were error-corrected and collapsed into unique sequences by a nearest-neighbor algorithm in which closely related sequences were merged to remove PCR and sequencing errors. V, D and J gene segments were assigned by aligning CDR3 sequences to IMGT reference sequences. For a sequence to be retained, a match of at least six nucleotides was required to both a V gene segment and a J gene segment. A rearrangement was called productive if the CDR3 had no stop codons and remained in frame with V and J, and every other rearrangement was called non-productive. Following IMGT convention, CDR3 was defined as the stretch from the second conserved V-encoded cysteine up to the conserved J-encoded phenylalanine. The earlier analysis of 500 to 600 of the donors excluded sequences that lacked an unambiguous match to a single V gene segment. In an earlier analysis of some 590 of the donors, a V segment was called functional when productive rearrangements were above 56.7%, and segregating when the standard deviation between donors exceeded 5%. A statistical classification framework was built for diagnosing cytomegalovirus status from the catalog of TCR beta chain sequences. V and J gene assignment, in a later analysis, came from comparing TCR nucleotide sequences with IMGT/GENE-DB human TR gene sequences. In a later analysis, CDR3 sequences and most-parsimonious VDJ recombination scenarios were assigned using the TCRdist pipeline. A later analysis defined each TCR beta chain by its CDR3 amino acid sequence plus V-gene family, and excluded reads lacking a unique V-gene family. A later analysis removed over 500 highly shared, low-generation-probability nucleotide sequences to deal with suspected cross-contamination and a sequencing artifact. In a later analysis, a clonal expansion index for each public chain was calculated from normalized within-repertoire ranks of inferred template counts. Generation probabilities in a later analysis came from a VDJ recombination model fitted to out-of-frame rearrangements, and those results were checked against IGoR. In a later analysis, hypergeometric tests were used to score TCR-TCR, TCR-HLA and TCR-CMV co-occurrence, with a repertoire-size bias correction applied to TCR pairs. In a later analysis, false discovery rates were estimated by permuting HLA or CMV assignments 20 times. In a later analysis, co-occurring TCRs were grouped using DBSCAN, with TCRdist sequence similarity added in when clustering inside HLA-allele-positive subsets. Repertoires with fewer than 30,000 or more than 120,000 public chains were left out of co-occurrence clustering, as were a handful of repertoires with anomalous nucleotide sharing. TCRdb took over this immuneACCESS table, retaining in-frame rearrangements with V and J assigned. Such tables are incomplete; in checked studies, under half of the missing clones stem from an unresolved V gene, and the remainder is unexplained. V, J and clone size were drawn from that table, and D and trimming were deduced from the DNA. Present in this sample are some 150,000 clones, roughly 80% of which were seen just once. 1.5% to 2% of the sample goes to the ten largest clones.

Spanning cysteine to phenylalanine, the CDR3 consists of 14 amino acids. The read is trimmed to its CDR3 DNA, 42 bases read in frame from base 1. Trimming accounts for 5 bases at V and 2 bases at J, while the number of junction bases matched to no gene is 5. The germline V gene (reference sequence) yields SGHNT for CDR1 and YYREEE for CDR2. The sequencing sample was made of PBMCs. The sequence was obtained from a woman in her thirties or forties in good health and CMV-seronegative. This chain joins TRBV5-4 to TRBJ2-5; TRBD1 agrees with 8 junctional bases. In nucleotide form, the sequence is TGTGCCAGCAGTCCGACAGGGGTACAAGAGACCCAGTACTTC. This sequence encodes CASSPTGVQETQYF. Supplemented by the reference TRBV5-4 and TRBJ2-5 proteins around the CDR3, the complete variable domain is ETGVTQSPTHLIKTRGQQVTLRCSSQSGHNTVSWYQQALGQGPQFIFQYYREEENGRGNFPPRFSGLQFPNYSSELNVNALELDDSALYLCASSPTGVQETQYFGPGTRLLVL.